This TCR beta chain is drawn from a study of T cell responses to AZD1222 COVID-19 vaccine. Clones were read by immunoSEQ multiplex PCR, and TCRdb kept only the in-frame ones, dropping some. The sample yields 84,000 or so clones, about nine tenths seen once. Germline CDR1 is GTSNPN and CDR2 is SVGIG (reference sequence). Trimming removed 2 bases at V and 2 bases at J, with 12 bases between. The CDR3 length is 14 residues. This clonotype was sampled from an adult who received the AZD1222 COVID-19 vaccine. This material consisted of peripheral blood, taken 28 days after the second AZD1222 dose. The chain carries TRBV30 and TRBJ1-1; maybe TRBD1 (5 bases). The CDR3 sequence is CAWSWTLENTEAFF. The CDR3 nucleotides read TGTGCCTGGAGTTGGACATTAGAAAACACTGAAGCTTTCTTT.